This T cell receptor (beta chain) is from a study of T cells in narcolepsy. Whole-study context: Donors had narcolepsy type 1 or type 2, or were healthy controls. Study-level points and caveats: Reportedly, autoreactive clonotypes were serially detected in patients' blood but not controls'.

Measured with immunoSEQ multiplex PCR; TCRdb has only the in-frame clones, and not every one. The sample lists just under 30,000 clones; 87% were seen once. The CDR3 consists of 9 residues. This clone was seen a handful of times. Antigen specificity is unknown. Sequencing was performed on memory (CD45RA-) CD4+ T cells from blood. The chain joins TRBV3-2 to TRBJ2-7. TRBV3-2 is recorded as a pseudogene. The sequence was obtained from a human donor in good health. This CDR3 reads CASSRPSCF. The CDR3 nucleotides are TGTGCCAGCAGCCGCCCATCGTGCTTC.